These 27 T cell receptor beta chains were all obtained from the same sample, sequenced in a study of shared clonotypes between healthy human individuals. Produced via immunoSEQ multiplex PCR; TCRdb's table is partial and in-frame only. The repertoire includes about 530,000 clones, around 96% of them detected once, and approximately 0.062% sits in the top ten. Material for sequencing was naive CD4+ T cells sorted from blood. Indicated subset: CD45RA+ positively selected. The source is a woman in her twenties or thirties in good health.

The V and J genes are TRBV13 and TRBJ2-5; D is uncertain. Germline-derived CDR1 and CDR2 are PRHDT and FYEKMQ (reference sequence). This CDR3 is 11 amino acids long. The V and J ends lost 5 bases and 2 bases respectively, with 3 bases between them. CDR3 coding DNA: TGTGCCAGCAGCCTACAAGAGACCCAGTACTTC. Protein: CASSLQETQYF.

The CDR3, as DNA: TGCGCCAGCAGCCAAGAGAAGGCCGGGACACGCATTCAGGAGACCCAGTACTTC. Protein sequence: CASSQEKAGTRIQETQYF. The chain has TRBV4-1 and TRBJ2-5, with D possibly being TRBD1 (6 bases). Germline V lookup: CDR1 MGHRA, CDR2 YSYEKL. This CDR3 contains 18 residues. V was cut by 0 bases and J by 5 bases, with 22 bases left in between.

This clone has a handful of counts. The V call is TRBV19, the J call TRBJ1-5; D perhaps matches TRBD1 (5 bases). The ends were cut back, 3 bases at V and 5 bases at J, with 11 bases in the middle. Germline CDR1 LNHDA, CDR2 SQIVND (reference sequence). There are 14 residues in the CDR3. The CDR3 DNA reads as TGTGCCAGTAGTATCGGGACTCCTGATCAGCCCCAGCATTTT. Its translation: CASSIGTPDQPQHF.

CDR3 in DNA: TGTGCCAGCTCACGACAGGGTTCCCAAGAGACCCAGTACTTC. It translates to CASSRQGSQETQYF. The rearrangement joins TRBV18 to TRBJ2-5; TRBD1 matches at 7 bases. V trimming: 4 bases; J trimming: 1 base; junction bases outside the gene matches: 3. Germline lookup yields CDR1 KGHSH and CDR2 LQKENI. CDR3 length: 14 residues.

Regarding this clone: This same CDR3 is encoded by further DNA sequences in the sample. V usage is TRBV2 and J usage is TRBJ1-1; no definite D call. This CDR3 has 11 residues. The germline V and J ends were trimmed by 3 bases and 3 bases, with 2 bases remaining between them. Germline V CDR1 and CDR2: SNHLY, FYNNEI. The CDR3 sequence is CASSEYTEAFF. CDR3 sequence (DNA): TGTGCCAGCAGTGAGTACACTGAAGCTTTCTTT.

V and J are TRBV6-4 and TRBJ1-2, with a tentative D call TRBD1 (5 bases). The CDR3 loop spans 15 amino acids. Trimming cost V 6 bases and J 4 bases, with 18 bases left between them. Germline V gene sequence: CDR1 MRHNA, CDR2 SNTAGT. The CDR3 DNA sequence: TGTGCCAGCAGGCCCGGGACCCCCGGTGGCTATGGCTACACCTTC. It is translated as CASRPGTPGGYGYTF.

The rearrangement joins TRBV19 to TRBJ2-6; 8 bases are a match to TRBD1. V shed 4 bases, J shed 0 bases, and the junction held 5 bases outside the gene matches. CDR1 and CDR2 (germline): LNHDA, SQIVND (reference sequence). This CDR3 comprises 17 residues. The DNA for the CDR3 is TGTGCCAGTAGTACTCAGGGGGCAGTCTCTGGGGCCAACGTCCTGACTTTC. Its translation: CASSTQGAVSGANVLTF.

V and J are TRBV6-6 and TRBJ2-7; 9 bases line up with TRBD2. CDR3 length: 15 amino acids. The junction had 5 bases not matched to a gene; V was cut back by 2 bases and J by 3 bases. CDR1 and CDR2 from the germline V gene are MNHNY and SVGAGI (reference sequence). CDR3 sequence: CASSYRSGSSYEQYF. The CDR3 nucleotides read TGTGCCAGCAGTTACCGTAGCGGGAGCAGCTACGAGCAGTACTTC.

The CDR3 protein is CARLGVSNQPQHF. In DNA form, the CDR3 reads TGTGCCAGGCTCGGGGTTAGCAATCAGCCCCAGCATTTT. The rearrangement uses TRBV6-5 and TRBJ1-5; D is unclear. V lost 9 bases to trimming and J lost 0 bases, with 9 bases between them. Germline V gene lookup returns CDR1 MNHEY and CDR2 SVGAGI. The CDR3 length is 13 residues.

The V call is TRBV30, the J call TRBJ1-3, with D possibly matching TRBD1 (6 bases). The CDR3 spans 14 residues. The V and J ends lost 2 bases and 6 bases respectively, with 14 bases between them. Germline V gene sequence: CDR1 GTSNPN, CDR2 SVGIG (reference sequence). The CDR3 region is CAWSLGGEENTIYF. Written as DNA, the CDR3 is TGTGCCTGGAGTCTCGGGGGCGAAGAAAACACCATATATTTT.

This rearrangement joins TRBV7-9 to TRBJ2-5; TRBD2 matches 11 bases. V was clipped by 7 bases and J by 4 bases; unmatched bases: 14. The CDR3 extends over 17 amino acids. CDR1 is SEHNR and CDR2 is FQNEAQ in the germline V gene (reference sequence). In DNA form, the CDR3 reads TGTGCCAGCAACCAAAGATCTACTAGCGGGAGAGGAGAGACCCAGTACTTC. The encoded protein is CASNQRSTSGRGETQYF.

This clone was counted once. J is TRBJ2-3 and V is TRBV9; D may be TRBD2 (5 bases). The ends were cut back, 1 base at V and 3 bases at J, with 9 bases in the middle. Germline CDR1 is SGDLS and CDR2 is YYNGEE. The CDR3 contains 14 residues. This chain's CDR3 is CASSVKTGTDTQYF. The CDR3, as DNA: TGTGCCAGCAGCGTAAAGACGGGAACAGATACGCAGTATTTT. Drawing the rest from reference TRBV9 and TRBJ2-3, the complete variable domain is DSGVTQTPKHLITATGQRVTLRCSPRSGDLSVYWYQQSLDQGLQFLIQYYNGEERAKGNILERFSAQQFPDLHSELNLSSLELGDSALYFCASSVKTGTDTQYFGPGTRLTVL.

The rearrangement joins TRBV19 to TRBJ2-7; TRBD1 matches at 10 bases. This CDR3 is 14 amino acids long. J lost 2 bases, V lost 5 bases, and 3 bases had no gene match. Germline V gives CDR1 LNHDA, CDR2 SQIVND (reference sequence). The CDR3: CASSWTGGPYEQYF. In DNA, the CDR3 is TGTGCCAGTAGTTGGACAGGGGGGCCCTACGAGCAGTACTTC.

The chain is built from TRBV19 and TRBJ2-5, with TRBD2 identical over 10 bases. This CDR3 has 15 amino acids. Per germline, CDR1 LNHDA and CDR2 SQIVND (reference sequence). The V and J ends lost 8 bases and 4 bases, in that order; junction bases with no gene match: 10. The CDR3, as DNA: TGTGCCAGTCGACCGGGACTAGCGCTAAGAGAGACCCAGTACTTC. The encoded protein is CASRPGLALRETQYF.

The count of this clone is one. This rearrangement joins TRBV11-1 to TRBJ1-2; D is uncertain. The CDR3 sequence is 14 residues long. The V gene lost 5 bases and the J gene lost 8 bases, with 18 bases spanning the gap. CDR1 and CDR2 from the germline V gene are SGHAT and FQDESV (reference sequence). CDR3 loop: CASSPDEVRRGYTF. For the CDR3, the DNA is TGTGCCAGCAGCCCCGACGAAGTGCGGCGGGGCTACACCTTC.

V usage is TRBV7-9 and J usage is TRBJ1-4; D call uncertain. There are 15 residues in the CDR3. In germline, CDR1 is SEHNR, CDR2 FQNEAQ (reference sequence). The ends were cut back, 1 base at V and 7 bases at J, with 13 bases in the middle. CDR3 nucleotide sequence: TGTGCCAGCAGCTTAGGACAACCCCTTAGTGAAAAACTGTTTTTT. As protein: CASSLGQPLSEKLFF.

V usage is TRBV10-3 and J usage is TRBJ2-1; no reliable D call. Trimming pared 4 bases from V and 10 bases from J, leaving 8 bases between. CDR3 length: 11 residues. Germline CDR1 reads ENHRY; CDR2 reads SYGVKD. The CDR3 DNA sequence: TGTGCCATCAGTGTGGGGTACGAGCAGTTCTTC. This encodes CAISVGYEQFF.

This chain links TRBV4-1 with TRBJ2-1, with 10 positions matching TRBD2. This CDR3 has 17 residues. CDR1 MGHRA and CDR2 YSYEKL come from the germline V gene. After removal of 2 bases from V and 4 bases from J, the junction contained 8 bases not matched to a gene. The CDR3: CASSQRAGGPRYNEQFF. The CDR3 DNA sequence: TGCGCCAGCAGCCAAAGAGCGGGAGGGCCAAGGTACAATGAGCAGTTCTTC.

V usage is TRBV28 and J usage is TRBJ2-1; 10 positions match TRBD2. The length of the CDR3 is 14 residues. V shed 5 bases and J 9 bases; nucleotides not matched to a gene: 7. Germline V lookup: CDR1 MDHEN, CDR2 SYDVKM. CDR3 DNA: TGTGCCAGCAGTCCAGCGGGAGGGCCGGGTGAGCAGTTCTTC. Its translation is CASSPAGGPGEQFF. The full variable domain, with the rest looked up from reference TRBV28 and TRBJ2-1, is DVKVTQSSRYLVKRTGEKVFLECVQDMDHENMFWYRQDPGLGLRLIYFSYDVKMKEKGDIPEGYSVSREKKERFSLILESASTNQTSMYLCASSPAGGPGEQFFGPGTRLTVL.

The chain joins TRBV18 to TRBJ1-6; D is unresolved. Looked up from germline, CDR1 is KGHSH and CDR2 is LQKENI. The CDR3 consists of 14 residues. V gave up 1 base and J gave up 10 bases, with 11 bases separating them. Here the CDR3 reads CASSPQGEESPLHF. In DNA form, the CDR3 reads TGTGCCAGCTCACCACAGGGAGAGGAATCACCCCTCCACTTT.

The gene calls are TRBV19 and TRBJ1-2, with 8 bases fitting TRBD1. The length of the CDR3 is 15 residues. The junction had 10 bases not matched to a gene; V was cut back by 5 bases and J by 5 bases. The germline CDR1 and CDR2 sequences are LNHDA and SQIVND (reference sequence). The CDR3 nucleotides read TGTGCCAGTAGTCCTCCAGGGGGCGCGACGTATGGCTACACCTTC. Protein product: CASSPPGGATYGYTF.

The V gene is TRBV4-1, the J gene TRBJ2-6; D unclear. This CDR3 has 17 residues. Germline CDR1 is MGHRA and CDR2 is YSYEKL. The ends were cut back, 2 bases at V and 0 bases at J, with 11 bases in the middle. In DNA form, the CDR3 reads TGCGCCAGCAGCCAATGGTCGCCCAGCTCTGGGGCCAACGTCCTGACTTTC. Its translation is CASSQWSPSSGANVLTF.

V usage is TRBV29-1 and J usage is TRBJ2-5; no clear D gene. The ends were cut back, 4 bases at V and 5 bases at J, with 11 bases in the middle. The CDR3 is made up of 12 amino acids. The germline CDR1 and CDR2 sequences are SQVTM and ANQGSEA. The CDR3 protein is CSVGPSSETQYF. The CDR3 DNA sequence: TGCAGCGTTGGGCCAAGTAGCGAGACCCAGTACTTC.

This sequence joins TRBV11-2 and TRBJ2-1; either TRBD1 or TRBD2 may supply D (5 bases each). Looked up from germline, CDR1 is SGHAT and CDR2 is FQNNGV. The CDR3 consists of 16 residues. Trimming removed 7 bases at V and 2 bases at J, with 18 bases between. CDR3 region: CASTAGEGRAYNEQFF. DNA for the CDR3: TGTGCCAGCACCGCCGGGGAAGGCAGGGCCTACAATGAGCAGTTCTTC.

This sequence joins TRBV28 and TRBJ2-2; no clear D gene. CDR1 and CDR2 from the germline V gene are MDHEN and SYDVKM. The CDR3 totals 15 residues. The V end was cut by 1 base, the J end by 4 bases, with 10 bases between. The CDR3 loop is CASSLSRGGTGELFF. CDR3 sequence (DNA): TGTGCCAGCAGTTTATCCCGTGGCGGCACCGGGGAGCTGTTTTTT.

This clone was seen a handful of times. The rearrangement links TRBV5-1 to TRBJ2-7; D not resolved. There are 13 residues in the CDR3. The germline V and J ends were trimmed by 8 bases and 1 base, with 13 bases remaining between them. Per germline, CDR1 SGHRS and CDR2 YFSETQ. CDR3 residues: CASRLSVSYEQYF. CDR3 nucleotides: TGCGCCAGTCGACTCAGCGTTTCCTACGAGCAGTACTTC.

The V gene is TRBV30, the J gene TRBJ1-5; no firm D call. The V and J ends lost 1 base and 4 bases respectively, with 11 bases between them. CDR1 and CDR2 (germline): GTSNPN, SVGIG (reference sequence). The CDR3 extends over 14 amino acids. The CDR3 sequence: CAWSGVGRNQPQHF. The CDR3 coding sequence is TGTGCCTGGAGTGGGGTAGGGCGGAATCAGCCCCAGCATTTT.